This T cell receptor beta chain was sequenced during a study of cytomegalovirus exposure and HLA in healthy donors. Study-wide results and limits: Indistinguishable V segments such as TRBV6-2 and TRBV6-3 were excluded. CMV antigen specificity of a few CMV-associated chains was confirmed in vitro. Among donors in an Asian-associated ancestry cluster, a later analysis reportedly found fewer N-insertions than the roughly 680-donor mean.

As for this clone: Its antigen is not known.

The CDR3 contains 15 residues. Germline lookup yields CDR1 SGHRS and CDR2 YFSETQ. The V gene lost 4 bases and the J gene lost 2 bases, with 15 bases spanning the gap. PCR used 60 Vbeta primers and 13 Jbeta primers. Only in-frame clones appear in the TCRdb table, and some are missing; sequencing was by immunoSEQ multiplex PCR. The sample yields fewer than 250,000 clones, under 85% seen once. The sequenced sample consisted of PBMCs. The sequence came from a woman between 50 and 59 years old in good health and CMV-seropositive. The V call is TRBV5-1, the J call TRBJ2-5; the D gene is possibly TRBD1 (5 bases). The CDR3 here is CASSLVQARQETQYF. CDR3 bases: TGCGCCAGCAGCCTGGTACAGGCTAGACAAGAGACCCAGTACTTC.